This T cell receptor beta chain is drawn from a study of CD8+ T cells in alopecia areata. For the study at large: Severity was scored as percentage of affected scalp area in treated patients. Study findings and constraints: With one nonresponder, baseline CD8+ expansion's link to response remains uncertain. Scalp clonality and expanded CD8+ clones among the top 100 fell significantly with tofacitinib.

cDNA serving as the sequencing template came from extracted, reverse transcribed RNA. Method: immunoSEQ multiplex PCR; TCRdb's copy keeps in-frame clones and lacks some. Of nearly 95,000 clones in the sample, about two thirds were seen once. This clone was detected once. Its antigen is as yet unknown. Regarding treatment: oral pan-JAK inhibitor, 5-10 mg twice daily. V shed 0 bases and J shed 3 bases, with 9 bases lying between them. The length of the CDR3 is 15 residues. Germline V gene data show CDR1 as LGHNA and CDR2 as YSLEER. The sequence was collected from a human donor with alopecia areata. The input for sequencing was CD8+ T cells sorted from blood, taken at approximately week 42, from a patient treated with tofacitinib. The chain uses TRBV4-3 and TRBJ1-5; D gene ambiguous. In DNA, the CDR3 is TGCGCCAGCAGCCAAGAATGGGTCCCCAATCAGCCCCAGCATTTT. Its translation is CASSQEWVPNQPQHF.